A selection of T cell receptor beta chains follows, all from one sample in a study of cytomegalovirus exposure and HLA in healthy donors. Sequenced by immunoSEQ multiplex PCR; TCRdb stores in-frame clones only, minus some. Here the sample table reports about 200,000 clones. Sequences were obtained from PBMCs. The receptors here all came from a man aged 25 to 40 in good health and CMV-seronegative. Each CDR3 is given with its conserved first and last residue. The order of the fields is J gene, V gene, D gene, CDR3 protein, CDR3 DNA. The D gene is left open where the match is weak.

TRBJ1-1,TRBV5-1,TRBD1,CASSLSGQDTEAFF,TGCGCCAGCAGCTTGTCCGGACAGGACACTGAAGCTTTCTTT
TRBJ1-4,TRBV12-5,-,CASGPSVANEKLFF,TGTGCTAGTGGACCGTCCGTAGCTAATGAAAAACTGTTTTTT
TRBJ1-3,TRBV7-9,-,CASSLDGGNTIYF,TGTGCCAGCAGCTTAGACGGTGGAAACACCATATATTTT
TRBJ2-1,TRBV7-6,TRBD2,CASSPDLPGLAGGNEQFF,TGTGCCAGCAGCCCTGACCTCCCGGGACTAGCGGGAGGCAATGAGCAGTTCTTC
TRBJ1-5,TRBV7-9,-,CASSPFLGGNQPQHF,TGTGCCAGCAGCCCCTTCCTGGGAGGCAATCAGCCCCAGCATTTT
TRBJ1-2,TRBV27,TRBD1,CASSPTGGAYYGYTF,TGTGCCAGCAGTCCCACAGGGGGCGCTTACTATGGCTACACCTTC
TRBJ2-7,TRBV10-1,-,CASSSGVTYEQYF,TGCGCCAGCAGTTCAGGGGTTACCTACGAGCAGTACTTC
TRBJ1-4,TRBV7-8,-,CASSSFTGSGGEKLFF,TGTGCCAGCAGCTCATTTACGGGGTCCGGGGGTGAAAAACTGTTTTTT
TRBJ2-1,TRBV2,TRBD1,CASRPTGESYNEQFF,TGTGCCAGCAGGCCAACAGGGGAGTCCTACAATGAGCAGTTCTTC
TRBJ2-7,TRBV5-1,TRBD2,CASSFSGRDSYEQYF,TGCGCCAGCAGTTTTAGCGGGAGGGACTCCTACGAGCAGTACTTC
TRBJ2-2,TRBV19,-,CASSIGQANTGELFF,TGTGCCAGTAGTATAGGACAGGCGAACACCGGGGAGCTGTTTTTT
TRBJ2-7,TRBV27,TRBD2,CASSVTLGGTATAYEQYF,TGTGCCAGCAGTGTTACTCTGGGAGGGACGGCGACAGCCTACGAGCAGTACTTC
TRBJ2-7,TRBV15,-,CATSGRNWELEQYF,TGTGCCACCAGCGGCCGGAACTGGGAGTTAGAGCAGTACTTC
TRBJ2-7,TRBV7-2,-,CASSLKSGGYEQYF,TGTGCCAGCAGCTTAAAGAGCGGAGGCTACGAGCAGTACTTC
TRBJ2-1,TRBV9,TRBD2,CASSVGRGDHNEQFF,TGTGCCAGCAGCGTAGGTCGGGGGGACCACAATGAGCAGTTCTTC
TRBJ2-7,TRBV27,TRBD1,CASSLKTGGSYEQYF,TGTGCCAGCAGTTTAAAGACAGGGGGATCCTACGAGCAGTACTTC
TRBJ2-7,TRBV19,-,CASSPRGSSYEQYF,TGTGCCAGTAGTCCCCGGGGGAGCTCCTACGAGCAGTACTTC
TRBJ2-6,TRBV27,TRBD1,CASSSHLGGLTPGANVLTF,TGTGCCAGCAGTTCCCACCTAGGGGGCCTCACGCCTGGGGCCAACGTCCTGACTTTC